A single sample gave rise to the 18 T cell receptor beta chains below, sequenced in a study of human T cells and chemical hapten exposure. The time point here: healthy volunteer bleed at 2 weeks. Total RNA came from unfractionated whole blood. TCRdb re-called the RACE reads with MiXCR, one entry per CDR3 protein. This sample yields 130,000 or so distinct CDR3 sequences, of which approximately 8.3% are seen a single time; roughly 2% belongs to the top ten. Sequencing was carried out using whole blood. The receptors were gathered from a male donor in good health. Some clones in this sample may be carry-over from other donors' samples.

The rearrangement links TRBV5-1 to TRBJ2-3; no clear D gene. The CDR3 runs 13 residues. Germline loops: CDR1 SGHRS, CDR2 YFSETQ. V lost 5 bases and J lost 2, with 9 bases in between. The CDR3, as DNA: TGCGCCAGCAGATCCACAGACACAGATACGCAGTATTTT. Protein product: CASRSTDTDTQYF. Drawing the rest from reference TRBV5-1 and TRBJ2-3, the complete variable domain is KAGVTQTPRYLIKTRGQQVTLSCSPISGHRSVSWYQQTPGQGLQFLFEYFSETQRNKGNFPGRFSGRQFSNSRSEMNVSTLELGDSALYLCASRSTDTDTQYFGPGTRLTVL.

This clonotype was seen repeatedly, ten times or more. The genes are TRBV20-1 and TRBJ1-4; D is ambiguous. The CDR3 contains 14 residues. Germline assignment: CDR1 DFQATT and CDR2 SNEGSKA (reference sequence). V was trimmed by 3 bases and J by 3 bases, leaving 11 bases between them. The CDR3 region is CSASQTDPNEKLFF. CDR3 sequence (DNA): TGCAGTGCTAGTCAAACAGACCCTAATGAAAAACTGTTTTTT.

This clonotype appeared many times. CDR3 nucleotides: TGTGCCAGCTCACCTGGGGACAGGGTGGGGAATCAGCCCCAGCATTTT. It encodes CASSPGDRVGNQPQHF. The chain has TRBV18 and TRBJ1-5; 9 nucleotides match TRBD1. Germline-derived CDR1 and CDR2 are KGHSH and LQKENI. This CDR3 contains 16 residues. V dropped 3 bases and J dropped 4; count of bases not matched to a gene: 7.

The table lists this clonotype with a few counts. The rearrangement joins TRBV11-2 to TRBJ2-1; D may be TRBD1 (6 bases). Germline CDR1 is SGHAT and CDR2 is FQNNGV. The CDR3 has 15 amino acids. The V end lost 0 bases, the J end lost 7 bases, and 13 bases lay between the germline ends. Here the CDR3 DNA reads TGTGCCAGCAGCTTAGAGCCAGGGGATATGAATGAGCAGTTCTTC. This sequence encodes CASSLEPGDMNEQFF.

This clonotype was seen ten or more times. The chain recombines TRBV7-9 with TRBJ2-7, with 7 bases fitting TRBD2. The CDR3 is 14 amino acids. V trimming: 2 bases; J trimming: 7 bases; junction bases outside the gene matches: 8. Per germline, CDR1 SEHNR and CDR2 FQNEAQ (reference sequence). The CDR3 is CASSLPHGTTEQYF. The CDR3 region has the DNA TGTGCCAGCAGCTTACCCCATGGGACTACGGAGCAGTACTTC.

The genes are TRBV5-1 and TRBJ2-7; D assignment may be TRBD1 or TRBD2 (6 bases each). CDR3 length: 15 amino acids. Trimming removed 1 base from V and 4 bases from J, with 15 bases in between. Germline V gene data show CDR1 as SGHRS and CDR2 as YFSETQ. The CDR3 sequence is CASSLFPGARYEQYF. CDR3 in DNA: TGCGCCAGCAGCTTGTTTCCGGGGGCGAGATACGAGCAGTACTTC.

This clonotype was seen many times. The CDR3 sequence is CSARSPGTSGSDEQFF. DNA for the CDR3: TGCAGTGCTAGATCGCCCGGGACTAGCGGGAGCGATGAGCAGTTCTTC. This chain uses TRBV20-1 with TRBJ2-1; 14 bases map to TRBD2. Germline assignment: CDR1 DFQATT and CDR2 SNEGSKA (reference sequence). The length of the CDR3 is 16 residues. Trimming at V came to 2 bases and at J to 8 bases, leaving 8 bases not matched to a gene.

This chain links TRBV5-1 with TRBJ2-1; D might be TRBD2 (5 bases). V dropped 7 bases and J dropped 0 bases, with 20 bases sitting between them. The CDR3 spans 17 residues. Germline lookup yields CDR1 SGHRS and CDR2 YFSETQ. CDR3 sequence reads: CASYFFPSTGSYNEQFF. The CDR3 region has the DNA TGCGCCAGCTATTTTTTCCCTAGCACCGGCTCCTACAATGAGCAGTTCTTC.

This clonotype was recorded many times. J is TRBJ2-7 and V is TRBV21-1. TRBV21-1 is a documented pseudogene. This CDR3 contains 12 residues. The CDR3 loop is CASSGSLYEQYF. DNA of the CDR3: TGTGCCAGCAGCGGGTCGCTCTACGAGCAGTACTTC.

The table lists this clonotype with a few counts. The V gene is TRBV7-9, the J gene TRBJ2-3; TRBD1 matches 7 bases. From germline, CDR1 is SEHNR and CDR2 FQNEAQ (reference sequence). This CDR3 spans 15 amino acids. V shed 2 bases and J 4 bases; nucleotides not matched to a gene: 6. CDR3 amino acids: CASSLSDRASDTQYF. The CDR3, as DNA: TGTGCCAGCAGCTTAAGTGACAGGGCCTCAGATACGCAGTATTTT.

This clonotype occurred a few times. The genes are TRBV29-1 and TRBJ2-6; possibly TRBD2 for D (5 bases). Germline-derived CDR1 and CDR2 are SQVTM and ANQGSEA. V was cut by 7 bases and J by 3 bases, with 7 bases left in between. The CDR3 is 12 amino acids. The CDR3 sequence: CSAEGGANVLTF. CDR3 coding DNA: TGCAGCGCCGAGGGTGGGGCCAACGTCCTGACTTTC. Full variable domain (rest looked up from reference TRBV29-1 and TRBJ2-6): SAVISQKPSRDICQRGTSLTIQCQVDSQVTMMFWYRQQPGQSLTLIATANQGSEATYESGFVIDKFPISRPNLTFSTLTVSNMSPEDSSIYLCSAEGGANVLTFGAGSRLTVL.

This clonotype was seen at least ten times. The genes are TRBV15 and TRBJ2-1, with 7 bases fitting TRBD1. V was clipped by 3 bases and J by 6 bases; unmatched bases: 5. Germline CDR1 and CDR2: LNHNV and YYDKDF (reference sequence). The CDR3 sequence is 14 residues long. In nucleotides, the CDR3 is TGTGCCACCAGCAGTAACAGGGGTGGCAATGAGCAGTTCTTC. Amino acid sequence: CATSSNRGGNEQFF. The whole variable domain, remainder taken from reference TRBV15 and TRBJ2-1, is DAMVIQNPRYQVTQFGKPVTLSCSQTLNHNVMYWYQQKSSQAPKLLFHYYDKDFNNEADTPDNFQSRRPNTSFCFLDIRSPGLGDTAMYLCATSSNRGGNEQFFGPGTRLTVL.

The CDR3 spells CASSPRGSLTDTQYF. The CDR3 DNA is TGTGCCAGCAGTCCGCGAGGCAGTCTGACAGATACGCAGTATTTT. The gene calls are TRBV12-3 or TRBV12-4 and TRBJ2-3; no firm D call. The V gene lost 5 bases and the J gene lost 3 bases, with 15 bases spanning the gap. This CDR3 comprises 15 residues.

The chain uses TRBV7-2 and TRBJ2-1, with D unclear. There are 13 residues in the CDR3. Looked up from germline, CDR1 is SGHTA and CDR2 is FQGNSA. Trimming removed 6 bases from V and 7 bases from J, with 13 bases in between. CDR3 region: CASRPPRVNEQFF. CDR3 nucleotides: TGTGCCAGCAGACCCCCCCGGGTTAATGAGCAGTTCTTC.

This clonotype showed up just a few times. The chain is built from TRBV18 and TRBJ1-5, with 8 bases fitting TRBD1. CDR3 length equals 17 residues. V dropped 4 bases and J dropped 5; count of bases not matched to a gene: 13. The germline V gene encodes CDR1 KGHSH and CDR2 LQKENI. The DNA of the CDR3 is TGTGCCAGCTCACTCACAACGCCGGGACAGGCCTATCAGCCCCAGCATTTT. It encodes CASSLTTPGQAYQPQHF.

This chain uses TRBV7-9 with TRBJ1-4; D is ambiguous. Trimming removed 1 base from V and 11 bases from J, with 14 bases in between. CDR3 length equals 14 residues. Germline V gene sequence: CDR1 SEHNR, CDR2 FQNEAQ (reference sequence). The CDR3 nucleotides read TGTGCCAGCAGCTTAGAGGTGGAGGGCGGGAAACTGTTTTTT. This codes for CASSLEVEGGKLFF.

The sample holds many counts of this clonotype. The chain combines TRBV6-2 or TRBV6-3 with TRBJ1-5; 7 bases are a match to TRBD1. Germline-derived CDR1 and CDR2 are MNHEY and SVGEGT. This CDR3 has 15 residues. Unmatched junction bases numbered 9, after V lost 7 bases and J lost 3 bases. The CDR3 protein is CASKSTGEVNQPQHF. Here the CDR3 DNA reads TGTGCCAGCAAAAGCACAGGGGAGGTCAATCAGCCCCAGCATTTT.

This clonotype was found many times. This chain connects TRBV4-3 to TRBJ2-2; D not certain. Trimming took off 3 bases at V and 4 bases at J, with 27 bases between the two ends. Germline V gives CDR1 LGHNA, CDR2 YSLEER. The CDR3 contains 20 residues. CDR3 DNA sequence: TGCGCCAGCAGCCACCCAAGGGCTATCGAACTATCCTCGTCCACCGGGGAGCTGTTTTTT. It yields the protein CASSHPRAIELSSSTGELFF.